One TCR beta chain is described in this entry. Some clones are missing from TCRdb's copy, which holds only in-frame ones; the method was immunoSEQ multiplex PCR. The table shows around 130,000 clones, with about 80% occurring only once. This entry comes from a study of blood T cell repertoires in COVID-19. The sample consisted of peripheral blood. This TCR came from a woman in her forties or fifties with acute or convalescent COVID-19.

The DNA for the CDR3 is TGTGCCAGCAGCCCTCGGACAGGGCAGGGGTTCGAGCAGTACTTC. Translation gives CASSPRTGQGFEQYF. The rearrangement links TRBV7-8 to TRBJ2-7, with 8 bases matching TRBD1. CDR3 size: 15 residues. Losses at the gene ends were 5 bases for V and 6 bases for J; bases not matched to a gene: 12. CDR1 SGHVS and CDR2 FQNEAQ come from the germline V gene.